These 32 T cell receptor beta chains were sequenced from one sample in a study of cytomegalovirus exposure and HLA in healthy donors listed by TCRdb under 2017. Receptors were amplified or captured by the immunoSEQ multiplex PCR assay. For the multiplex PCR, a mixture combining 60 forward primers for TCR Vbeta segments and 13 reverse primers for TCR Jbeta segments was used. TCRdb mirrors the immuneACCESS table, restricted to in-frame sequences. Some clones are absent from its copies; in checked studies, under half trace to an unresolved V gene, and the reason for the others is unknown. Counted in this sample were more than 85,000 clones; roughly two thirds of them appeared once. The ten top clones hold roughly 8% of the sample. The material sequenced was PBMCs. These receptors originate from a man aged 40-49 years in good health and CMV-seronegative.

The rearrangement uses TRBV5-5 and TRBJ1-1; D gene uncertain. The CDR3 sequence is 14 residues long. Germline V gives CDR1 SGHKS, CDR2 YYEKEE (reference sequence). With 4 bases removed from V and 3 bases from J, the gap between germline ends came to 13 bases. In DNA, the CDR3 is TGTGCCAGCAGCGGAGGGCACTACTACACTGAAGCTTTCTTT. Protein: CASSGGHYYTEAFF.

The sample holds a few counts of this clone. The chain uses TRBV19 and TRBJ2-5; no reliable D call. The V end lost 3 bases, the J end lost 5 bases, and 13 bases lay between the germline ends. The CDR3 covers 14 residues. Germline CDR1 reads LNHDA; CDR2 reads SQIVND (reference sequence). The CDR3 DNA reads as TGTGCCAGTAGTATTGGTTCGGGTTACGAGACCCAGTACTTC. It codes for CASSIGSGYETQYF.

The CDR3 region is CAWNPGDPSGNTIYF. DNA for the CDR3: TGTGCCTGGAACCCCGGGGATCCCTCTGGAAACACCATATATTTT. The chain combines TRBV30 with TRBJ1-3; D is ambiguous. CDR3 length equals 15 residues. Germline V gene sequence: CDR1 GTSNPN, CDR2 SVGIG (reference sequence). The V and J ends lost 4 bases and 0 bases respectively, with 13 bases between them.

This rearrangement joins TRBV7-9 to TRBJ2-5; D unclear. The CDR3 has 11 residues. The V gene lost 4 bases and the J gene lost 3 bases, with 3 bases spanning the gap. Germline V CDR1 and CDR2: SEHNR, FQNEAQ (reference sequence). CDR3 amino acids: CASSSKETQYF. In DNA form, the CDR3 reads TGTGCCAGCAGCTCCAAAGAGACCCAGTACTTC.

V and J are TRBV7-2 and TRBJ2-7, with D perhaps matching TRBD1 (5 bases). This CDR3 has 15 amino acids. Per the germline V gene, CDR1 is SGHTA and CDR2 is FQGNSA. V was cut by 1 base and J by 5 bases, with 15 bases left in between. DNA for the CDR3: TGTGCCAGCAGCTTAGGGGATTTCAGGGTCGACGAGCAGTACTTC. Translated: CASSLGDFRVDEQYF.

The genes are TRBV11-3 and TRBJ2-3; no definite D call. The CDR3 is made up of 15 amino acids. Germline V gives CDR1 SGHNT, CDR2 YENEEA. V lost 5 bases and J 2 bases, leaving 14 bases between the germline ends. CDR3: CASSQGDTDTDTQYF. The CDR3 region has the DNA TGTGCCAGCAGCCAAGGCGACACCGACACAGATACGCAGTATTTT.

The chain is built from TRBV29-1 and TRBJ1-2, with TRBD1 matching 8 bases. Germline CDR1 SQVTM, CDR2 ANQGSEA. With V trimmed by 5 bases and J by 9 bases, 11 bases remained unmatched. The CDR3 length is 13 residues. Written as DNA, the CDR3 is TGCAGCGTTCCAGAAGGGGACAGGTCGCGCTACACCTTC. It codes for CSVPEGDRSRYTF.

V gene TRBV7-2 combines with J gene TRBJ1-6; tentative D call: TRBD1 (5 bases). The CDR3 sequence is 15 residues long. Germline loops: CDR1 SGHTA, CDR2 FQGNSA. Trimming pared 7 bases from V and 8 bases from J, leaving 18 bases between. The CDR3 loop is CASTRAREADSPLHF. The CDR3 region has the DNA TGTGCCAGCACCAGAGCCAGGGAGGCTGATTCACCCCTCCACTTT.

This clone was detected a few times. This chain uses TRBV7-8 with TRBJ2-3, with 8 bases identical to TRBD2. Germline trimming cut 1 base from V and 7 bases from J; bases unmatched to any gene: 13. CDR1 and CDR2 from the germline V gene are SGHVS and FQNEAQ. This CDR3 has 17 amino acids. CDR3 nucleotide sequence: TGTGCCAGCAGCTTAGTCCGAGCGGGGGCAACATACAATACGCAGTATTTT. Its protein product is CASSLVRAGATYNTQYF.

Comments on this clone: A read error may produce the germline difference seen at one junction end. The chain joins TRBV7-9 to TRBJ2-7; 7 nucleotides align to TRBD2. The CDR3 has 12 amino acids. The germline V gene has CDR1 SEHNR and CDR2 FQNEAQ (reference sequence). In DNA, the CDR3 is TGTTCCAGCAGCTATGACGGGGGGGAGCAGTACTTC. Its translation is CSSSYDGGEQYF.

This clone was counted between two and nine times. This chain connects TRBV27 to TRBJ2-2; D is unclear. V lost 4 bases and J 2 bases, leaving 5 bases between the germline ends. Germline V gives CDR1 MNHEY, CDR2 SMNVEV (reference sequence). The CDR3 spans 13 residues. The CDR3 sequence: CASSYSNTGELFF. The CDR3 DNA sequence: TGTGCCAGCAGTTATAGTAACACCGGGGAGCTGTTTTTT.

V gene TRBV4-3 combines with J gene TRBJ2-3; TRBD2 matches at 8 bases. The V gene's germline CDR1 is LGHNA and CDR2 YSLEER. Losses at the gene ends were 3 bases for V and 0 bases for J; bases not matched to a gene: 5. This CDR3 has 16 amino acids. The CDR3 bases are TGCGCCAGCAGCCACTCGGGGGGGGCTAGCACAGATACGCAGTATTTT. Its translation: CASSHSGGASTDTQYF.

The chain couples TRBV5-5 to TRBJ2-5; perhaps TRBD2 as D (6 bases). The CDR3 length is 14 residues. Germline V lookup: CDR1 SGHKS, CDR2 YYEKEE (reference sequence). V was clipped by 5 bases and J by 1 base, with 12 bases between them. The CDR3 sequence: CASSYWRGQETQYF. CDR3 in DNA: TGTGCCAGCAGTTATTGGAGGGGCCAAGAGACCCAGTACTTC. The variable domain in full, with the rest retrieved from reference TRBV5-5 and TRBJ2-5, is DAGVTQSPTHLIKTRGQQVTLRCSPISGHKSVSWYQQVLGQGPQFIFQYYEKEERGRGNFPDRFSARQFPNYSSELNVNALLLGDSALYLCASSYWRGQETQYFGPGTRLLVL.

The rearrangement joins TRBV4-2 to TRBJ2-5, with a possible D match to TRBD2 (5 bases). Germline CDR1 and CDR2: LGHNA and YNFKEQ. Trimming took off 0 bases at V and 7 bases at J, with 18 bases between the two ends. The CDR3 extends over 16 amino acids. The CDR3 DNA follows: TGTGCCAGCAGCCAAGATGGAACAGCCAACAGCGGGACCCAGTACTTC. Protein product: CASSQDGTANSGTQYF.

This clone was detected only a few times. This chain uses TRBV15 with TRBJ2-7; 7 positions agree with TRBD2. In germline, CDR1 is LNHNV, CDR2 YYDKDF (reference sequence). The CDR3 spans 13 residues. Trimming cost V 1 base and J 9 bases; bases outside gene matches: 6. Here the CDR3 DNA reads TGTGCCACCAGCAGAGGAGGGACTAACATGCAGTACTTC. It yields the protein CATSRGGTNMQYF.

The rearrangement uses TRBV29-1 and TRBJ2-7, with 7 nucleotides matching TRBD1. CDR3 size: 12 residues. Germline V gives CDR1 SQVTM, CDR2 ANQGSEA. Unmatched junction bases numbered 7, after V lost 6 bases and J lost 5 bases. In nucleotides, the CDR3 is TGCAGCGTCAGAACAGGGGCCAACGAGCAGTACTTC. It specifies CSVRTGANEQYF.

This clone appeared a few times. The CDR3 DNA reads TGTGCCAGCAGCCAGATGGACAGGGTGTATGGCTACACCTTC. Encoded protein: CASSQMDRVYGYTF. This chain joins TRBV14 and TRBJ1-2, with 8 bases that match TRBD1. V shed 3 bases and J 5 bases; nucleotides not matched to a gene: 5. The CDR3 has 14 amino acids. Germline values: CDR1 SGHDN, CDR2 FVKESK.

The chain joins TRBV30 to TRBJ2-2; 9 nucleotides match TRBD2. CDR1 GTSNPN and CDR2 SVGIG come from the germline V gene (reference sequence). V was pared by 0 bases and J by 7 bases, with 9 bases of the junction left unmatched. The CDR3 loop spans 16 amino acids. The CDR3 loop reads CAWSVRSGGLGGELFF. CDR3 sequence (DNA): TGTGCCTGGAGTGTCCGTAGCGGGGGACTGGGCGGGGAGCTGTTTTTT.

The chain combines TRBV4-1 with TRBJ1-1; D might be TRBD1 (5 bases). The CDR3 is made up of 14 amino acids. Germline V gene lookup returns CDR1 MGHRA and CDR2 YSYEKL. Trimming cost V 0 bases and J 4 bases, with 9 bases left between them. CDR3: CASSQDKTATEAFF. The CDR3 coding sequence is TGCGCCAGCAGCCAAGATAAGACAGCCACTGAAGCTTTCTTT.

The rearrangement joins TRBV7-9 to TRBJ1-5; unclear D gene. CDR3 length: 14 amino acids. Germline lookup yields CDR1 SEHNR and CDR2 FQNEAQ (reference sequence). The ends were cut back, 4 bases at V and 3 bases at J, with 10 bases in the middle. CDR3 sequence reads: CASSSGDINQPQHF. CDR3 DNA sequence: TGTGCCAGCAGCTCGGGAGACATCAATCAGCCCCAGCATTTT. Full variable domain (outside the CDR3, taken from reference TRBV7-9 and TRBJ1-5): DTGVSQNPRHKITKRGQNVTFRCDPISEHNRLYWYRQTLGQGPEFLTYFQNEAQLEKSRLLSDRFSAERPKGSFSTLEIQRTEQGDSAMYLCASSSGDINQPQHFGDGTRLSIL.

This chain joins TRBV18 and TRBJ2-7; 11 positions agree with TRBD2. Germline V gene data show CDR1 as KGHSH and CDR2 as LQKENI. Trimming took 0 bases from V and 2 from J; bases not matched to a gene: 3. This CDR3 contains 16 residues. CDR3 DNA: TGTGCCAGCTCACCACCCGGGACTAGCGGAACCTACGAGCAGTACTTC. It is translated as CASSPPGTSGTYEQYF.

The chain is built from TRBV11-3 and TRBJ2-1, with 8 bases aligning to TRBD2. Germline CDR1 SGHNT, CDR2 YENEEA. The CDR3 is 14 residues long. Trimming took 5 bases from V and 7 from J; bases not matched to a gene: 7. The DNA for the CDR3 is TGTGCCAGCAGCCCGCGGACTAGCATAAATGAGCAGTTCTTC. Translation: CASSPRTSINEQFF.

The V call is TRBV7-9, the J call TRBJ1-4, with 12 bases that match TRBD1. The CDR3 extends over 15 amino acids. V dropped 5 bases and J dropped 7; count of bases not matched to a gene: 5. CDR1 is SEHNR, CDR2 FQNEAQ, per germline (reference sequence). The CDR3 here is CASSRGDRGLEKLFF. The CDR3 DNA is TGTGCCAGCAGCCGAGGGGACAGGGGGCTTGAAAAACTGTTTTTT. The full variable domain, its missing parts supplied by reference TRBV7-9 and TRBJ1-4, is DTGVSQNPRHKITKRGQNVTFRCDPISEHNRLYWYRQTLGQGPEFLTYFQNEAQLEKSRLLSDRFSAERPKGSFSTLEIQRTEQGDSAMYLCASSRGDRGLEKLFFGSGTQLSVL.

This chain uses TRBV13 with TRBJ2-7, with 7 bases fitting TRBD1. Germline V gives CDR1 PRHDT, CDR2 FYEKMQ (reference sequence). V gave up 5 bases and J gave up 1 base; unmatched junction bases: 5. The CDR3 is 14 residues long. CDR3 sequence: CASSPAGGSYEQYF. CDR3 DNA: TGTGCCAGCAGCCCAGCAGGGGGATCCTACGAGCAGTACTTC.

This rearrangement joins TRBV4-2 to TRBJ2-7; the D is unclear. The CDR3 length is 16 residues. Germline CDR1 LGHNA, CDR2 YNFKEQ. V lost 0 bases, J lost 0 bases, and 12 bases lay in between. CDR3: CASSQEGADTSYEQYF. As DNA, the CDR3 is TGTGCCAGCAGCCAAGAAGGTGCTGACACCTCCTACGAGCAGTACTTC.

This rearrangement joins TRBV5-1 to TRBJ1-1, with D possibly TRBD1 on 6 matching bases. Trimming shortened V by 4 bases and J by 1 base, and 14 bases separated the two germline ends. This CDR3 is 15 amino acids long. Looked up from germline, CDR1 is SGHRS and CDR2 is YFSETQ. For the CDR3, the DNA is TGCGCCAGCAGCCCAGACAGGACTCGGAACACTGAAGCTTTCTTT. Its protein is CASSPDRTRNTEAFF.

The rearrangement uses TRBV9 and TRBJ1-6, with unresolved D. Germline CDR1 reads SGDLS; CDR2 reads YYNGEE. The CDR3 totals 15 residues. V was shortened by 0 bases and J by 6 bases, with 10 bases between the two germline ends. The CDR3 is CASSVGALFNSPLHF. The CDR3 DNA sequence: TGTGCCAGCAGCGTAGGCGCGCTGTTTAATTCACCCCTCCACTTT.

V usage is TRBV9 and J usage is TRBJ2-3; perhaps TRBD1 as D (6 bases). The CDR3 totals 14 residues. V lost 0 bases and J 6 bases, leaving 11 bases between the germline ends. Per the germline V gene, CDR1 is SGDLS and CDR2 is YYNGEE. The CDR3 DNA follows: TGTGCCAGCAGCGTAGGGGGGCCCTTGGATACGCAGTATTTT. This sequence encodes CASSVGGPLDTQYF.

The chain joins TRBV15 to TRBJ1-2, with TRBD1 matching 8 bases. Germline values: CDR1 LNHNV, CDR2 YYDKDF (reference sequence). The CDR3 is made up of 16 amino acids. Trimming removed 8 bases from V and 2 bases from J; junction bases left unmatched: 13. CDR3 region: CATQTGTGSINYGYTF. CDR3 bases: TGTGCCACCCAAACCGGGACAGGATCGATCAACTATGGCTACACCTTC.

This sequence joins TRBV10-3 and TRBJ1-3; D not resolved. V was cut by 4 bases and J by 0 bases, with 7 bases left in between. This CDR3 contains 14 residues. Germline V gives CDR1 ENHRY, CDR2 SYGVKD. As DNA, the CDR3 is TGTGCCATCAGTGCGGAGAGCTCTGGAAACACCATATATTTT. Translating it yields CAISAESSGNTIYF.

V and J are TRBV9 and TRBJ2-5, with 7 bases that match TRBD1. The CDR3 loop spans 14 amino acids. Per germline, CDR1 SGDLS and CDR2 YYNGEE. V lost 7 bases and J lost 1; bases outside the gene matches: 7. The CDR3 protein is CASGSDRTQETQYF. The CDR3 bases are TGTGCCAGCGGCTCGGACAGGACCCAAGAGACCCAGTACTTC.

The gene calls are TRBV7-6 and TRBJ2-1, with 14 bases aligning to TRBD2. V lost 1 base and J lost 8; bases outside the gene matches: 13. The CDR3 consists of 19 residues. The germline CDR1 and CDR2 sequences are SGHVS and FNYEAQ. CDR3: CASSLESLGLAGGRDEQFF. Written as DNA, the CDR3 is TGTGCCAGCAGCTTAGAGTCGCTAGGACTAGCGGGGGGCCGGGATGAGCAGTTCTTC.